The next 5 T cell receptor beta chains were all read from a single sample in a study of blood T cell repertoires in COVID-19. Using immunoSEQ multiplex PCR, the repertoire was profiled, and TCRdb retains in-frame clones only, with some absent. In the table there are 200,000 to 250,000 clones, about 81% of which are singletons. The specimen sequenced was peripheral blood. The receptors shown here come from a woman aged 70-85 years with COVID-19, enrolled during active disease.

V usage is TRBV5-1 and J usage is TRBJ1-2; 8 nucleotides match TRBD1. The V gene's germline CDR1 is SGHRS and CDR2 YFSETQ. The CDR3 runs 15 residues. The trim removed 4 bases at V and 6 bases at J, leaving 11 bases unmatched. CDR3 loop: CASSRDRTGGDGYTF. CDR3 bases: TGCGCCAGCAGCCGAGACCGAACAGGGGGAGATGGCTACACCTTC.

This chain connects TRBV15 to TRBJ2-2; 7 nucleotides match TRBD1. The CDR3 is made up of 22 amino acids. Germline V lookup: CDR1 LNHNV, CDR2 YYDKDF (reference sequence). Losses at the gene ends were 3 bases for V and 4 bases for J; bases not matched to a gene: 26. The CDR3 loop reads CATSSDPFRDSWATLSTGELFF. The CDR3 nucleotides read TGTGCCACCAGCAGTGACCCCTTCCGGGACAGCTGGGCCACTCTATCCACCGGGGAGCTGTTTTTT. Full variable domain (outside the CDR3, taken from reference TRBV15 and TRBJ2-2): DAMVIQNPRYQVTQFGKPVTLSCSQTLNHNVMYWYQQKSSQAPKLLFHYYDKDFNNEADTPDNFQSRRPNTSFCFLDIRSPGLGDTAMYLCATSSDPFRDSWATLSTGELFFGEGSRLTVL.

The chain combines TRBV6-5 with TRBJ1-2; no clear D gene. CDR1 is MNHEY and CDR2 is SVGAGI in the germline V gene. This CDR3 region has 12 residues. V was pared by 5 bases and J by 4 bases, with 8 bases between. CDR3 residues: CASSNRGYGYTF. The CDR3 DNA reads as TGTGCCAGCAGTAATCGGGGCTATGGCTACACCTTC.

This clone was observed once. The chain joins TRBV18 to TRBJ2-3; TRBD2 matches 8 bases. V trimming: 2 bases; J trimming: 6 bases; junction bases outside the gene matches: 10. Per germline, CDR1 KGHSH and CDR2 LQKENI. This CDR3 spans 16 amino acids. CDR3 sequence reads: CASSPGAGDGGDTQYF. CDR3 bases: TGTGCCAGCTCACCAGGAGCGGGAGATGGTGGGGATACGCAGTATTTT.

This chain joins TRBV11-2 and TRBJ2-7; 12 positions agree with TRBD2. There are 15 residues in the CDR3. Germline values: CDR1 SGHAT, CDR2 FQNNGV. V dropped 5 bases and J dropped 3; count of bases not matched to a gene: 5. Here the CDR3 DNA reads TGTGCCAGCAGCACGAGACTAGCGGGGGACTACGAGCAGTACTTC. Amino acids: CASSTRLAGDYEQYF.